A single sample is the source of the 19 T cell receptor beta chains below, sequenced in a study of cytomegalovirus exposure and HLA in healthy donors. Sequencing used immunoSEQ multiplex PCR; TCRdb keeps in-frame clones, though not all of them. The sample lists 200,000 to 250,000 clones; approximately 83% were seen once. The sequenced sample consisted of PBMCs. These receptor sequences come from a woman aged 25 to 39 in good health and CMV-seropositive.

The DNA for the CDR3 is TGTGCCAGCAGCCCACCGGGAGTGAAAGAGCAGTACTTC. Its protein product is CASSPPGVKEQYF. The chain combines TRBV7-2 with TRBJ2-7; TRBD2 is a possible D gene (6 bases). This CDR3 comprises 13 residues. Germline CDR1 SGHTA, CDR2 FQGNSA. V lost 5 bases and J lost 7, with 15 bases in between.

This clone was seen a few times. The gene calls are TRBV28 and TRBJ2-7, with D uncertain. The V gene lost 6 bases and the J gene lost 5 bases, with 14 bases spanning the gap. Germline CDR1 reads MDHEN; CDR2 reads SYDVKM. CDR3 length: 13 residues. The CDR3 bases are TGTGCCAGCAGCCGATACCCATTTGACGAGCAGTACTTC. Translated: CASSRYPFDEQYF.

The V call is TRBV4-1, the J call TRBJ1-2; unclear D gene. CDR3 length: 16 amino acids. Deletions cut 0 bases from V and 4 bases from J, with 15 bases between. CDR1 is MGHRA, CDR2 YSYEKL, per germline. The CDR3 region has the DNA TGCGCCAGCAGCCAAGATAGTGAGGCCGTCGTCTATGGCTACACCTTC. This gives the protein CASSQDSEAVVYGYTF.

The chain recombines TRBV30 with TRBJ2-4; D possibly uses TRBD1 or TRBD2 (5 bases each). Germline V gives CDR1 GTSNPN, CDR2 SVGIG (reference sequence). The CDR3 extends over 12 amino acids. The CDR3 reads CGFSRGGNIQYF. The CDR3, as DNA: TGTGGGTTCTCGAGGGGTGGAAACATTCAGTACTTC.

The chain joins TRBV9 to TRBJ2-2, with no clear D. Germline V gene lookup returns CDR1 SGDLS and CDR2 YYNGEE. Trimming removed 0 bases at V and 2 bases at J, with 5 bases between. The CDR3 runs 14 residues. CDR3: CASSVAGNTGELFF. The CDR3 nucleotides read TGTGCCAGCAGCGTAGCGGGCAACACCGGGGAGCTGTTTTTT.

This clone has only one observation. The rearrangement links TRBV11-2 to TRBJ1-2; D is perhaps TRBD1 (5 bases). Germline V CDR1 and CDR2: SGHAT, FQNNGV. V was shortened by 5 bases and J by 7 bases, with 23 bases between the two germline ends. This CDR3 region has 16 residues. The CDR3 DNA is TGTGCCAGCAGCGGGATAGGGGACGCGGATTCTCTTGGCTACACCTTC. Its translation is CASSGIGDADSLGYTF.

This chain links TRBV10-3 with TRBJ1-1; D not resolved. The CDR3 contains 11 residues. Trimming took off 0 bases at V and 11 bases at J, with 7 bases between the two ends. CDR1 and CDR2 from the germline V gene are ENHRY and SYGVKD. The DNA for the CDR3 is TGTGCCATCAGTGAGTCTGGGTGGGCTTTCTTT. It is translated as CAISESGWAFF.

The genes are TRBV5-1 and TRBJ2-3; D could derive from TRBD1 or TRBD2 (5 bases each). The CDR3 runs 13 residues. V dropped 4 bases and J dropped 1 base, with 7 bases sitting between them. Germline lookup yields CDR1 SGHRS and CDR2 YFSETQ. CDR3 protein: CASSQGRTDTQYF. The CDR3 coding sequence is TGCGCCAGCAGCCAGGGACGCACAGATACGCAGTATTTT.

This clone came up a few times. The chain links TRBV29-1 to TRBJ1-2; no clear D gene. The CDR3 contains 9 residues. V lost 4 bases to trimming and J lost 4 bases, with 1 base between them. The germline gives CDR1 SQVTM, CDR2 ANQGSEA. CDR3: CSVAYGYTF. The CDR3 DNA reads as TGCAGCGTTGCCTATGGCTACACCTTC.

This rearrangement joins TRBV6-5 to TRBJ2-3; D is unclear. Germline lookup yields CDR1 MNHEY and CDR2 SVGAGI. V shed 4 bases and J shed 7 bases, with 6 bases lying between them. CDR3 length: 11 amino acids. The CDR3 here is CASSSYNTQYF. CDR3 bases: TGTGCCAGCAGTTCCTATAATACGCAGTATTTT.

The J gene is TRBJ1-5, the V gene TRBV28, with 9 bases lining up with TRBD1. CDR1 and CDR2 (germline): MDHEN, SYDVKM. V lost 6 bases, J lost 6 bases, and 3 bases stayed unmatched. CDR3 length equals 13 residues. CDR3 sequence (DNA): TGTGCCAGCAGGGGGACAGGGCCTCAGCCCCAGCATTTT. It translates to CASRGTGPQPQHF.

This chain connects TRBV11-3 to TRBJ2-7; 13 bases are shared with TRBD2. Germline lookup yields CDR1 SGHNT and CDR2 YENEEA. The CDR3 has 18 residues. After removal of 0 bases from V and 2 bases from J, the junction contained 7 bases not matched to a gene. The CDR3 sequence: CASSLDRGLAGDPYEQYF. CDR3 coding DNA: TGTGCCAGCAGCTTAGATAGAGGACTAGCGGGAGACCCCTACGAGCAGTACTTC.

This clone was found once. This chain uses TRBV11-2 with TRBJ2-7; 11 nucleotides align to TRBD1. Trimming at V came to 5 bases and at J to 5 bases, leaving 8 bases not matched to a gene. In germline, CDR1 is SGHAT, CDR2 FQNNGV. The CDR3 consists of 15 residues. CDR3 residues: CASSGQGALSHEQYF. CDR3 DNA: TGTGCCAGCAGCGGACAGGGGGCGCTTTCCCACGAGCAGTACTTC.

The V and J genes are TRBV19 and TRBJ2-7, with 7 bases identical to TRBD1. CDR1 and CDR2 from the germline V gene are LNHDA and SQIVND (reference sequence). The CDR3 loop spans 13 amino acids. J was trimmed by 3 bases and V by 5 bases; bases with no gene match: 4. CDR3: CASSPGGIYEQYF. In DNA, the CDR3 is TGTGCCAGTAGTCCAGGGGGAATCTACGAGCAGTACTTC. Full variable domain (outside the CDR3, taken from reference TRBV19 and TRBJ2-7): DGGITQSPKYLFRKEGQNVTLSCEQNLNHDAMYWYRQDPGQGLRLIYYSQIVNDFQKGDIAEGYSVSREKKESFPLTVTSAQKNPTAFYLCASSPGGIYEQYFGPGTRLTVT.

The genes are TRBV29-1 and TRBJ2-1; 11 bases line up with TRBD2. CDR1 and CDR2 (germline): SQVTM, ANQGSEA. CDR3 size: 13 residues. V dropped 3 bases and J dropped 8; count of bases not matched to a gene: 3. In nucleotides, the CDR3 is TGCAGCGTTGAGACTAGCGGGACTTATGAGCAGTTCTTC. Amino acids: CSVETSGTYEQFF.

The chain combines TRBV27 with TRBJ2-1; 9 nucleotides line up with TRBD2. The trim removed 5 bases at V and 0 bases at J, leaving 2 bases unmatched. From germline, CDR1 is MNHEY and CDR2 SMNVEV (reference sequence). The CDR3 has 15 residues. The CDR3 region is CASSKLAGSYNEQFF. DNA of the CDR3: TGTGCCAGCAGTAAACTAGCGGGCTCCTACAATGAGCAGTTCTTC.

The V gene is TRBV9, the J gene TRBJ1-5; tentatively, D is TRBD1 (6 bases). CDR1 and CDR2 from the germline V gene are SGDLS and YYNGEE. Trimming removed 1 base from V and 6 bases from J, with 11 bases in between. CDR3 length equals 14 residues. The CDR3 sequence is CASSVTGGGQPQHF. CDR3 in DNA: TGTGCCAGCAGCGTAACGGGGGGCGGTCAGCCCCAGCATTTT.

This clone was observed a few times. The chain recombines TRBV5-4 with TRBJ1-1; TRBD1 might be the D (6 bases). Trimming left V 5 bases short and J 7 bases short, with 21 bases between. The germline gives CDR1 SGHNT, CDR2 YYREEE (reference sequence). This CDR3 is built from 15 residues. CDR3 coding DNA: TGTGCCAGCAGTCCCTCGGGGCGACGAGGGGGTGAAGCTTTCTTT. This sequence encodes CASSPSGRRGGEAFF.

The chain links TRBV27 to TRBJ2-2, with 13 nucleotides matching TRBD2. The germline gives CDR1 MNHEY, CDR2 SMNVEV (reference sequence). The CDR3 totals 16 residues. V gave up 3 bases and J gave up 6 bases; unmatched junction bases: 4. The CDR3 coding sequence is TGTGCCAGCAGTTTCTGGACTAGCGGGAGTTCCGGGGAGCTGTTTTTT. Protein: CASSFWTSGSSGELFF.